Given below is one T cell receptor beta chain in context. Its antigen is not identified. This record belongs to a study of cytomegalovirus exposure and HLA in healthy donors. General study results and limits: When presence/absence was analysed, sequencing depth was taken to be roughly uniform across donors.

Trimming at V came to 5 bases and at J to 1 base, leaving 6 bases not matched to a gene. From germline, CDR1 is SGHRS and CDR2 YFSETQ. This CDR3 is built from 15 residues. PCR primers comprised 60 Vbeta and 13 Jbeta primers. TCRdb's table, derived via immunoSEQ multiplex PCR, lists solely in-frame clones and lacks some. The sample shows 200,000 to 250,000 clones, approximately 90% of them seen only once. The receptor was derived from a woman under 30 in good health and CMV-seronegative. The material sequenced was PBMCs. This chain joins TRBV5-1 and TRBJ2-3; 8 bases line up with TRBD1. The CDR3 coding sequence is TGCGCCAGCAGTATGGGACAGGTCGGCACAGATACGCAGTATTTT. Translating gives CASSMGQVGTDTQYF.